Listed below are T cell receptor beta chains from one sample, sequenced in a study of spatial heterogeneity in lung cancer. MiXCR, applied by TCRdb to the 5' RACE reads, yields one record per CDR3 protein. The sample holds about 82,000 distinct CDR3 sequences; roughly 12% are singletons and the top ten take 3.5% to 5.5%. Here the sequenced sample was PBMCs, taken at surgery. These receptors came from a male donor with early-stage non-small cell lung cancer. Both conserved end residues are part of each CDR3. A D gene is named only where the DNA matches it firmly. For some rows the clone size is stated as once, few or many, or as a class when expanded; others skip it.

CDR3 DNA,CDR3 protein,V gene,clone size,D gene,J gene
TGTGCCAGCAGCTTAGCGACTAGCGGGTTGAACCTTGCCACAGATACGCAGTATTTT,CASSLATSGLNLATDTQYF,TRBV7-9,NA,TRBD2,TRBJ2-3
TGTGCCAGCAGCCAAGGACAGGGAGTTCCTAATGAAAAACTGTTTTTT,CASSQGQGVPNEKLFF,TRBV3-1,NA,TRBD1,TRBJ1-4
TGTGCCAGCAGCCCGCGAATCGGAGGAGGGTATAACACCGGGGAGCTGTTTTTT,CASSPRIGGGYNTGELFF,TRBV7-9,few,NA,TRBJ2-2
TGTGCCTGTGCTAGGACAGGGCGCGTTGGCGAGCAGTACTTC,CACARTGRVGEQYF,TRBV7-2,few,TRBD1,TRBJ2-7
TGTGCCAGCAGTGACTTCAGCTCCTACGAGCAGTACTTC,CASSDFSSYEQYF,TRBV2,NA,NA,TRBJ2-7
TGTGCCAGCAGTTACGTCAGGCGGGCAGATACGCAGTATTTT,CASSYVRRADTQYF,TRBV6-6,NA,NA,TRBJ2-3
TGCGCCAGCAGCTTGGGTGGCAGTGAGTCCAATGAAAAACTGTTTTTT,CASSLGGSESNEKLFF,TRBV5-1,NA,NA,TRBJ1-4
TGTGCCAGTAGTACCGGCGGGACCTACGAGCAGTACTTC,CASSTGGTYEQYF,TRBV19,NA,NA,TRBJ2-7
TGTGCCAGCAGCCCTCGGGACAGGGGGTCCGGGGAGCTGTTTTTT,CASSPRDRGSGELFF,TRBV7-3,NA,TRBD1,TRBJ2-2
TGCAGCGTTGAAGAGGACAGCTCCTACGAGCAGTACTTC,CSVEEDSSYEQYF,TRBV29-1,few,NA,TRBJ2-7
TGCGCCAGCAGCCAAGAAGGCTTGCAAGAGACCCAGTACTTC,CASSQEGLQETQYF,TRBV4-1,NA,NA,TRBJ2-5
TGCAGCGTTGGGAGCGGGAGGCCCCAAAATACGCAGTATTTT,CSVGSGRPQNTQYF,TRBV29-1,few,TRBD2,TRBJ2-3
TGTGCCAGCAGTTTAGGCCAGGGGGATGCCTCCTATGGCTACACCTTC,CASSLGQGDASYGYTF,TRBV28,NA,TRBD1,TRBJ1-2
TGTGCCAGCAGTACGGGACTAGCGGGGACCGGGGAGCTGTTTTTT,CASSTGLAGTGELFF,TRBV12-3/TRBV12-4,few,TRBD2,TRBJ2-2
TGTGCCAGCAGCTTATCGTGGGGTGAGCAGTTCTTC,CASSLSWGEQFF,TRBV7-9,once,NA,TRBJ2-1
TGTGCCAGCAGCCAAGACGGGAATTTGAACACTGAAGCTTTCTTT,CASSQDGNLNTEAFF,TRBV3-1,few,NA,TRBJ1-1
TGTGCCAGCAGCTCCGATTCTCGGTGGGGGAACACTGAAGCTTTCTTT,CASSSDSRWGNTEAFF,TRBV5-6,NA,NA,TRBJ1-1
TGTGCCATCGGGTCCGGGACAGGGGAGAGCGAGCAGTACTTC,CAIGSGTGESEQYF,TRBV10-3,NA,TRBD1,TRBJ2-7
TGTGCCAGCAGCTTAGGGCTAGCGGGAGGAGTCGGGGAGCTGTTTTTT,CASSLGLAGGVGELFF,TRBV7-6,NA,TRBD2,TRBJ2-2
TGTGCCAGCCTCGATACAGTTGGCGCAGGAGAGACCCAGTACTTC,CASLDTVGAGETQYF,TRBV6-2/TRBV6-3,few,NA,TRBJ2-5
TGCGCCAGCAGTGGAAGCGGCTCCTTCAGAAATGAGCAGTTCTTC,CASSGSGSFRNEQFF,TRBV10-1,NA,NA,TRBJ2-1
TGTGCCATCAGTCTATACGAGGGGGAGCTGTTTTTT,CAISLYEGELFF,TRBV10-3,NA,NA,TRBJ2-2
TGCGCCAGCAGCCAAATAGCGGGAGCCTACAATGAGCAGTTCTTC,CASSQIAGAYNEQFF,TRBV4-1,NA,TRBD2,TRBJ2-1
TGCAGCGTCGCCTTGGGGCAGCTGAACACTGAAGCTTTCTTT,CSVALGQLNTEAFF,TRBV29-1,NA,NA,TRBJ1-1
TGTGCCAGCAGCGCGGGTTCGGATACGCAGTATTTT,CASSAGSDTQYF,TRBV9,NA,NA,TRBJ2-3
TGTGCCAGCAGCACCTTAAGGGGGATTGTTGACTATGGCTACACCTTC,CASSTLRGIVDYGYTF,TRBV21-1,NA,NA,TRBJ1-2
TGTGCCAGCAGTTACTCGGCATCCTACGAGCAGTACTTC,CASSYSASYEQYF,TRBV6-5,NA,NA,TRBJ2-7
TGCAGCGTTGAGGGGTCCTACGAGCAGTACTTC,CSVEGSYEQYF,TRBV29-1,many,NA,TRBJ2-7
TGTGCCAGCAGGCCGGCGGGGGTCTCCTACGAGCAGTACTTC,CASRPAGVSYEQYF,TRBV12-3/TRBV12-4,few,TRBD2,TRBJ2-7
TGTGCCAGCAGTGCGAGCGGGAGGGGGACAGATACGCAGTATTTT,CASSASGRGTDTQYF,TRBV2,NA,TRBD2,TRBJ2-3
TGTGCCAGCAGTTTAGTAAGACTAGCGGGAGAGGTGGGGCAGTTCTTC,CASSLVRLAGEVGQFF,TRBV27,NA,TRBD2,TRBJ2-1
TGTGCCAGTACCCCCACGACAGGGCGAGGGGAGACCCAGTACTTC,CASTPTTGRGETQYF,TRBV19,NA,TRBD1,TRBJ2-5
TGTGCCAGCAGCTTAGATCTCAATCGGGACACCATATATTTT,CASSLDLNRDTIYF,TRBV11-2,few,NA,TRBJ1-3
TGTGCCAGTAGTCCCGGGACAGCCTATGGCTACACCTTC,CASSPGTAYGYTF,TRBV19,NA,TRBD1,TRBJ1-2
TGTGCCAGCAGCTTAGCCGGTGGTCTTGGCACTGAAGCTTTCTTT,CASSLAGGLGTEAFF,TRBV7-9,medium-sized,NA,TRBJ1-1
TGCGCCAGCAGCCAAGGCGGGAGCGGCAATGAGCAGTTCTTC,CASSQGGSGNEQFF,TRBV4-1,NA,TRBD2,TRBJ2-1
TGTGCCAGCAGCTTGAATCCAGGGGGGAAGAACACTGAAGCTTTCTTT,CASSLNPGGKNTEAFF,TRBV7-9,few,TRBD1,TRBJ1-1
TGTGCCAGTACCCCCTCGTCGAGAATGGAGACCCAGTACTTC,CASTPSSRMETQYF,TRBV19,few,NA,TRBJ2-5
TGTGCCAGCAGCTTAGATGGCAGTTTTAATGAAAAACTGTTTTTT,CASSLDGSFNEKLFF,TRBV11-2,few,NA,TRBJ1-4
TGTGCCATCAGTGGGGGGGGGCTGAACACTGAAGCTTTCTTT,CAISGGGLNTEAFF,TRBV10-3,NA,NA,TRBJ1-1
TGTGCCAGCAGTCCCCGGATTGAGACCCAGTACTTC,CASSPRIETQYF,TRBV12-3/TRBV12-4,few,NA,TRBJ2-5
TGTGCCAGCAGTTACGGGGGATACACTGAAGCTTTCTTT,CASSYGGYTEAFF,TRBV6-5,many,NA,TRBJ1-1
TGCAGTGCTAGATCGGTGCGGACTAGCGGGAAGAACGAGCAGTACTTC,CSARSVRTSGKNEQYF,TRBV20-1,NA,TRBD2,TRBJ2-7
TGCAGCGTACAGACAGCCTTCACTGAAGCTTTCTTT,CSVQTAFTEAFF,TRBV29-1,NA,NA,TRBJ1-1
TGCAGCGTTGCGGAGGGTAGCCTCCAAGAGACCCAGTACTTC,CSVAEGSLQETQYF,TRBV29-1,NA,NA,TRBJ2-5
TGTGCCAGCAGTTTGAGGGGGGGGTACAATGAGCAGTTCTTC,CASSLRGGYNEQFF,TRBV12-3/TRBV12-4,few,NA,TRBJ2-1
TGTGCCAGCAGCTTAGACCGGGCAGGGGAGCAGTACTTC,CASSLDRAGEQYF,TRBV7-7,few,NA,TRBJ2-7
TGCGCCAGCAGGATCCAGTCCGGGGGCGCAAGCGGGGAGCTGTTTTTT,CASRIQSGGASGELFF,TRBV5-1,NA,NA,TRBJ2-2
TGCGCCAGCAGCTTAAAGACAAATGAGCAGTTCTTC,CASSLKTNEQFF,TRBV5-1,NA,NA,TRBJ2-1
TGTGCCAGCAGTTTGATACAGGGTTATTCACCCCTCCACTTT,CASSLIQGYSPLHF,TRBV27,NA,NA,TRBJ1-6
TGCAGTGCTAGTTCTAGCGGCTCATCCTACGAGCAGTACTTC,CSASSSGSSYEQYF,TRBV20-1,few,TRBD2,TRBJ2-7
TGTGCCAGCAATCCCCCATTTTCCCCCACTGAAGCTTTCTTT,CASNPPFSPTEAFF,TRBV6-6,NA,NA,TRBJ1-1
TGTGCCAGCAGACCGAGCGTCGGGGAGCTGTTTTTT,CASRPSVGELFF,TRBV2,NA,NA,TRBJ2-2
TGCAGTGCTAGTCGGGGGTCTCAAGAGACCCAGTACTTC,CSASRGSQETQYF,TRBV20-1,NA,NA,TRBJ2-5